One and the same sample provided the 19 T cell receptor beta chains below, sequenced in a study of T cells in Graves' hyperthyroidism and ophthalmopathy (dated by TCRdb to the late 2010s). The library was generated by multiplex PCR. Data came from an Illumina HiSeq 2000. Amplification of TCR beta CDR3 regions was carried out from RNA transcripts. A first-round RT-PCR of the TCR CDR3 used the HTBI primer set with the Qiagen OneStep RT-PCR kit. TCRdb reprocessing: public reads trimmed at Q25 with fastp, clones called with MiXCR, in-frame beta chains kept. Rows are combined by CDR3 protein, so each entry shows the most common genes and DNA. Here the sample has under 650,000 distinct CDR3 sequences; roughly 16% occur a single time. The ten largest make up around 3.9% of the sample. Sample: blood. The receptors come from a woman in her twenties or thirties with Graves' hyperthyroidism.

This clonotype was counted a few times. The J gene is TRBJ2-5, the V gene TRBV28; 9 bases map to TRBD2. Germline values: CDR1 MDHEN, CDR2 SYDVKM. Losses at the gene ends were 2 bases for V and 5 bases for J; bases not matched to a gene: 9. The CDR3 runs to 16 residues. The CDR3 sequence: CASSLRLGLARETQYF. CDR3 coding DNA: TGTGCCAGCAGTTTAAGGTTGGGACTAGCAAGGGAGACCCAGTACTTC. Combining the CDR3 with reference TRBV28 and TRBJ2-5 gives the whole variable domain DVKVTQSSRYLVKRTGEKVFLECVQDMDHENMFWYRQDPGLGLRLIYFSYDVKMKEKGDIPEGYSVSREKKERFSLILESASTNQTSMYLCASSLRLGLARETQYFGPGTRLLVL.

This clonotype appeared a few times. The chain combines TRBV5-6 with TRBJ2-7; D remains unclear. The V gene's germline CDR1 is SGHDT and CDR2 YYEEEE. The CDR3 totals 15 residues. Trimming took off 0 bases at V and 4 bases at J, with 14 bases between the two ends. CDR3 nucleotides: TGTGCCAGCAGCTTGGCCTTGGGGATCCCTTACGAGCAGTACTTC. This codes for CASSLALGIPYEQYF.

At least ten counts were recorded for this clonotype. The V gene is TRBV5-4, the J gene TRBJ1-5, with D perhaps TRBD1 (5 bases). The CDR3 extends over 14 amino acids. V lost 0 bases to trimming and J lost 5 bases, with 9 bases between them. CDR1 and CDR2 from the germline V gene are SGHNT and YYREEE (reference sequence). DNA of the CDR3: TGTGCCAGCAGCTTGGGAGGGACCCATCAGCCCCAGCATTTT. It yields the protein CASSLGGTHQPQHF.

At least ten counts were recorded for this clonotype. The chain has TRBV20-1 and TRBJ2-7; perhaps TRBD2 as D (6 bases). The CDR3 is 16 amino acids. Trimming cost V 0 bases and J 2 bases, with 17 bases left between them. Germline V gives CDR1 DFQATT, CDR2 SNEGSKA (reference sequence). CDR3 nucleotides: TGCAGTGCTAGAGATCCTAGCGAGGGAGCCGCCTACGAGCAGTACTTC. It codes for CSARDPSEGAAYEQYF.

The V call is TRBV20-1, the J call TRBJ2-7; 10 bases are shared with TRBD2. Germline V gene data show CDR1 as DFQATT and CDR2 as SNEGSKA (reference sequence). Germline trimming cut 6 bases from V and 4 bases from J; bases unmatched to any gene: 12. This CDR3 comprises 15 residues. DNA for the CDR3: TGCAGTGCAGCCGCTAGCGGGAGTTTTCTATACGAGCAGTACTTC. Translated, it gives CSAAASGSFLYEQYF.

V usage is TRBV11-3 and J usage is TRBJ2-1, with TRBD1 matching over 10 bases. The CDR3 contains 16 residues. The V and J ends lost 0 bases and 5 bases, in that order; junction bases with no gene match: 4. Germline loops: CDR1 SGHNT, CDR2 YENEEA. The CDR3, as DNA: TGTGCCAGCAGCTTAGAAGGGACAGGGGCCCACAATGAGCAGTTCTTC. It yields the protein CASSLEGTGAHNEQFF.

This clonotype has a handful of counts. The chain has TRBV6-2 or TRBV6-3 and TRBJ2-6; D may be TRBD1 or TRBD2 (5 bases each). This CDR3 contains 13 residues. The V end lost 10 bases, the J end lost 0 bases, and 7 bases lay between the germline ends. Germline V gene data show CDR1 as MNHEY and CDR2 as SVGEGT. The CDR3 spells CATGASGANVLTF. The CDR3 coding sequence is TGTGCCACCGGGGCCTCTGGGGCCAACGTCCTGACTTTC.

This clonotype was counted only a few times. The genes are TRBV20-1 and TRBJ2-7; 9 bases line up with TRBD2. Germline V gene lookup returns CDR1 DFQATT and CDR2 SNEGSKA (reference sequence). This CDR3 has 16 residues. With V trimmed by 0 bases and J by 0 bases, 6 bases remained unmatched. The CDR3 loop reads CSARDFGLANSYEQYF. CDR3 sequence (DNA): TGCAGTGCTAGAGATTTTGGACTAGCGAACTCCTACGAGCAGTACTTC.

This clonotype was seen ten or more times. The chain links TRBV20-1 to TRBJ2-1; D is perhaps TRBD2 (5 bases). Per germline, CDR1 DFQATT and CDR2 SNEGSKA (reference sequence). This CDR3 spans 14 amino acids. The CDR3 spells CSTNPAASYNEQFF. CDR3 sequence (DNA): TGCAGCACCAACCCAGCGGCCTCCTACAATGAGCAGTTCTTC.

Concerning this clonotype itself: The junction departs from germline at one end; a sequencing error may be responsible. The genes are TRBV7-2 and TRBJ2-5; D tentatively fits TRBD1 or TRBD2 (5 bases each). Germline V gene lookup returns CDR1 SGHTA and CDR2 FQGNSA. The CDR3 extends over 15 amino acids. The CDR3 DNA sequence: TGTGCCAGCAGCTTTAACAGCGGACACCAAGAGACCCAGTGCTTC. It is translated as CASSFNSGHQETQCF. Full variable domain (remainder filled in from reference TRBV7-2 and TRBJ2-5): GAGVSQSPSNKVTEKGKDVELRCDPISGHTALYWYRQSLGQGLEFLIYFQGNSAPDKSGLPSDRFSAERTGGSVSTLTIQRTQQEDSAVYLCASSFNSGHQETQCFGPGTRLLVL.

The chain recombines TRBV19 with TRBJ1-5; 7 positions agree with TRBD1. V was clipped by 7 bases and J by 4 bases; unmatched bases: 4. Germline loops: CDR1 LNHDA, CDR2 SQIVND (reference sequence). CDR3 length equals 13 residues. The CDR3 protein is CASTGQPNQPQHF. CDR3 bases: TGTGCCAGTACGGGACAGCCGAATCAGCCCCAGCATTTT. Combining the CDR3 with reference TRBV19 and TRBJ1-5 gives the whole variable domain DGGITQSPKYLFRKEGQNVTLSCEQNLNHDAMYWYRQDPGQGLRLIYYSQIVNDFQKGDIAEGYSVSREKKESFPLTVTSAQKNPTAFYLCASTGQPNQPQHFGDGTRLSIL.

This clonotype has just a few counts. This chain uses TRBV7-8 with TRBJ2-3; no firm D call. Trimming pared 3 bases from V and 0 bases from J, leaving 10 bases between. Germline assignment: CDR1 SGHVS and CDR2 FQNEAQ. The CDR3 covers 15 residues. CDR3 in DNA: TGTGCCAGCAGCTTTTTCTCCCTCAGCACAGATACGCAGTATTTT. As protein: CASSFFSLSTDTQYF. Full variable domain (outside the CDR3, taken from reference TRBV7-8 and TRBJ2-3): GAGVSQSPRYKVAKRGQDVALRCDPISGHVSLFWYQQALGQGPEFLTYFQNEAQLDKSGLPSDRFFAERPEGSVSTLKIQRTQQEDSAVYLCASSFFSLSTDTQYFGPGTRLTVL.

The chain carries TRBV20-1 and TRBJ2-7; 10 bases are a match to TRBD2. The V gene's germline CDR1 is DFQATT and CDR2 SNEGSKA (reference sequence). The CDR3 loop spans 15 amino acids. With 6 bases clipped from V and 4 bases from J, the junction kept 12 bases outside the gene matches. CDR3 in DNA: TGCAGTGCCCTCCCCGGGACTAGCGCCTTGTACGAGCAGTACTTC. It translates to CSALPGTSALYEQYF.

This clonotype was found many times. The J gene is TRBJ2-7, the V gene TRBV7-2; D is uncertain. Per the germline V gene, CDR1 is SGHTA and CDR2 is FQGNSA. The V end was cut by 0 bases, the J end by 2 bases, with 8 bases between. The CDR3 runs 14 residues. CDR3 DNA: TGTGCCAGCAGCTTAGCTCTGAACCCCTACGAGCAGTACTTC. Protein product: CASSLALNPYEQYF.

Concerning this clonotype itself: With a much larger clone just one base away, this may be a read error. The chain is built from TRBV10-1 and TRBJ1-1; no clear D. Germline V gene sequence: CDR1 WNHNN, CDR2 SYGVQD (reference sequence). The CDR3 contains 16 residues. Written as DNA, the CDR3 is TGCGCCAGCGGTGAGTCTGGTTCCACTTGGAACACTGAAGCTTTCTTT. This codes for CASGESGSTWNTEAFF.

The chain recombines TRBV11-2 with TRBJ1-5; D is perhaps TRBD1 (6 bases). This CDR3 is 15 amino acids long. V lost 0 bases to trimming and J lost 4 bases, with 10 bases between them. Germline V CDR1 and CDR2: SGHAT, FQNNGV. Here the CDR3 reads CASSLDRTANQPQHF. The DNA for the CDR3 is TGTGCCAGCAGCTTAGACAGGACAGCTAATCAGCCCCAGCATTTT.

The V call is TRBV12-5, the J call TRBJ1-1, with D unclear. Between the trimmed V and J ends, which lost 2 bases and 5 bases, there was a span of 18 bases. CDR1 is LGHNT and CDR2 is FRNRAP in the germline V gene. The CDR3 covers 16 residues. The CDR3 is CASGLYVGFGGTEAFF. The CDR3, as DNA: TGTGCTAGTGGTTTGTATGTTGGCTTCGGAGGGACTGAAGCTTTCTTT.

With regard to this clonotype: A much larger clone differs by one base, so this may be a read error. The chain joins TRBV3-1 to TRBJ2-7, with TRBD2 identical over 7 bases. This CDR3 has 16 residues. Looked up from germline, CDR1 is LGHDT and CDR2 is YNNKEL (reference sequence). The junction had 10 bases not matched to a gene; V was cut back by 0 bases and J by 5 bases. CDR3 sequence: CASSQERTSGMHEQYF. CDR3 sequence (DNA): TGTGCCAGCAGCCAAGAGCGGACTAGTGGTATGCACGAGCAGTACTTC.

Note on this clonotype: The conserved final phenylalanine or tryptophan is absent from the CDR3, which likely points to a read error. The chain is built from TRBV29-1 and TRBJ2-7; 7 nucleotides align to TRBD2. CDR1 and CDR2 (germline): SQVTM, ANQGSEA. This CDR3 is built from 12 residues. Losses at the gene ends were 6 bases for V and 3 bases for J; bases not matched to a gene: 5. Written as DNA, the CDR3 is TGCAGCGTGGCTAGCGGTCTCTACGAGCAGTACTCC. This encodes CSVASGLYEQYS.